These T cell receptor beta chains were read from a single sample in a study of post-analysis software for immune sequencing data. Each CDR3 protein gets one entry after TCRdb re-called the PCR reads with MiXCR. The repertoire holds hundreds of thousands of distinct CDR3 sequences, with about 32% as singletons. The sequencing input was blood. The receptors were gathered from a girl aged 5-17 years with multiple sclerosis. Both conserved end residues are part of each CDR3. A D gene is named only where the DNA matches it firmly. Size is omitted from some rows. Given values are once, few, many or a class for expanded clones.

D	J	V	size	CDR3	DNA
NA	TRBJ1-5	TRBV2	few	CASSPIQAARTVINQPQHF	TGTGCCAGCAGTCCTATACAAGCTGCCCGGACAGTCATCAATCAGCCCCAGCATTTT
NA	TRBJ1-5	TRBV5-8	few	CASSSAGYNQPQHF	TGTGCCAGCAGCTCGGCCGGTTACAATCAGCCCCAGCATTTT
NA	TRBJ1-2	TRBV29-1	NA	CSVPGSGSNYGYTF	TGCAGCGTCCCGGGCAGTGGATCTAACTATGGCTACACCTTC
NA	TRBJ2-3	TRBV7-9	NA	CACSLFRADTQYF	TGTGCCTGCAGCTTGTTCAGGGCAGATACGCAGTATTTT
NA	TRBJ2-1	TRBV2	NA	CASSEWGSSKQFF	TGTGCCAGCAGTGAGTGGGGGAGCTCTAAGCAGTTCTTC
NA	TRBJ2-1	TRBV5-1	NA	CASSLRQKFNSWFF	TGCGCCAGCAGCTTAAGGCAGAAATTCAATTCGTGGTTCTTC
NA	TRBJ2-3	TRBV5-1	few	CASSSTTNPDTQYF	TGCGCCAGCAGCTCAACGACAAATCCCGATACGCAGTATTTT
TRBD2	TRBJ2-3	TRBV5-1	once	CASSVAGVSADTQYF	TGCGCCAGCAGCGTAGCGGGAGTTTCGGCAGATACGCAGTATTTT
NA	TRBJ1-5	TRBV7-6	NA	CASSWRAEYSNQPQHF	TGTGCCAGCAGCTGGCGGGCAGAATATAGCAATCAGCCCCAGCATTTT
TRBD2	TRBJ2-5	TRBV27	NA	CASQGLAGLGGETQYF	TGTGCCAGCCAGGGACTAGCGGGGTTGGGCGGGGAGACCCAGTACTTC
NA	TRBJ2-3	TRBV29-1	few	CSVQWGADTQYF	TGCAGCGTACAATGGGGGGCAGATACGCAGTATTTT
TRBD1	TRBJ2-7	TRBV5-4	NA	CASSLQGVEQYF	TGTGCCAGCAGCTTACAGGGGGTCGAGCAGTACTTC
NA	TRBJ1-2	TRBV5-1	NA	CASSLGPPTVNYGYTF	TGCGCCAGCAGCCTGGGGCCGCCGACAGTTAACTATGGCTACACCTTC
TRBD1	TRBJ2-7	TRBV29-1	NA	CSVELVGQGPYEQYF	TGCAGCGTTGAGTTGGTGGGACAGGGACCCTACGAGCAGTACTTC
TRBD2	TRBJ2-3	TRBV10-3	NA	CAISIAGVADTQYF	TGTGCCATCAGCATAGCGGGAGTCGCAGATACGCAGTATTTT
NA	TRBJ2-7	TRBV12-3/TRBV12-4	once	CASSFATKTPYEQYF	TGTGCCAGCAGTTTCGCAACTAAAACACCCTACGAGCAGTACTTC
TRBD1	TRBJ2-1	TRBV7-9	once	CASSLRGTGYNEQFF	TGTGCCAGCAGCTTACGGGGGACAGGGTACAATGAGCAGTTCTTC
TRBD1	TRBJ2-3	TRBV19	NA	CASSMGRDRVTDTQYF	TGTGCCAGTAGTATGGGCCGGGACAGGGTTACAGATACGCAGTATTTT